This is a list of T cell receptor beta chains from one sample in a study of T cells in Graves' hyperthyroidism and ophthalmopathy. TCRdb ran MiXCR on the multiplex PCR reads and lists one entry per CDR3 protein. The sample lists 550,000 to 700,000 distinct CDR3 sequences, under 15% occurring once. Sequenced input: blood. These TCRs come from a woman in her forties with Graves' ophthalmopathy. The CDR3 runs from the conserved cysteine through the conserved F or W. The order of the fields is V gene, clone size, J gene, D gene, CDR3 protein, CDR3 DNA. The D gene is left open where the match is weak. Clone sizes are given selectively: once, few, many, or a class where the clone is expanded.

TRBV27,many,TRBJ2-5,-,CASSPKGGTQYF,TGTGCCAGCAGTCCCAAGGGTGGGACCCAGTACTTC
TRBV29-1,many,TRBJ2-5,TRBD2,CSVEGTSGEETQYF,TGCAGCGTTGAAGGGACTAGCGGCGAAGAGACCCAGTACTTC
TRBV27,many,TRBJ1-1,TRBD1,CASSQDRTNTEAFF,TGTGCCAGCAGCCAGGACAGGACCAACACTGAAGCTTTCTTT
TRBV5-1,-,TRBJ1-2,-,CASSEESGTVAYGYTF,TGCGCCAGCAGCGAGGAATCCGGGACTGTTGCCTATGGCTACACCTTC
TRBV27,many,TRBJ1-1,-,CASRAGGPRAEAFF,TGTGCCAGCCGGGCCGGGGGACCCCGAGCTGAAGCTTTCTTT
TRBV7-9,few,TRBJ2-7,-,CASSFSEEYEQYF,TGTGCCAGCAGCTTTTCGGAGGAGTACGAGCAGTACTTC
TRBV9,few,TRBJ2-7,-,CASSVTPAETDEQYF,TGTGCCAGCAGCGTGACCCCAGCGGAGACAGACGAGCAGTACTTC
TRBV6-1,-,TRBJ2-7,TRBD2,CASSETAGVMSKQYF,TGTGCCAGCAGTGAAACGGCGGGAGTAATGTCGAAGCAGTACTTC
TRBV11-2,-,TRBJ2-7,-,CASAPGRGSIYEQYF,TGTGCCAGCGCCCCGGGTCGGGGGAGTATCTACGAGCAGTACTTC
TRBV7-8,many,TRBJ2-1,TRBD2,CASGLAETYNEQFF,TGTGCCAGCGGCCTAGCGGAGACCTACAATGAGCAGTTCTTC
TRBV4-3,-,TRBJ1-1,TRBD1,CASSQIGTAKMNTEAFF,TGCGCCAGCAGCCAGATTGGGACAGCTAAAATGAACACTGAAGCTTTCTTT
TRBV6-1,many,TRBJ2-5,TRBD2,CASSEALAEAGETQYF,TGTGCCAGCAGTGAAGCGCTAGCGGAGGCTGGGGAGACCCAGTACTTC
TRBV24-1,many,TRBJ2-2,-,CATSDLTTGELFF,TGTGCCACCAGTGATTTAACTACCGGGGAGCTGTTTTTT
TRBV19,many,TRBJ1-2,-,CASSIDWETEPYTF,TGTGCCAGTAGTATAGATTGGGAAACAGAACCCTACACCTTC
TRBV20-1,-,TRBJ2-7,TRBD2,CSAAQTSGSDEQYF,TGCAGTGCTGCACAAACTAGCGGGAGTGACGAGCAGTACTTC
TRBV29-1,few,TRBJ2-7,-,CSVEIGAYEQYF,TGCAGCGTGGAAATCGGGGCATACGAGCAGTACTTC
TRBV12-3/TRBV12-4,-,TRBJ1-1,TRBD1,CASTRTGEANTEAFF,TGTGCCAGCACTCGGACAGGGGAGGCGAACACTGAAGCTTTCTTT
TRBV4-1,-,TRBJ1-1,-,CASSLRIDLGAEAFF,TGCGCCAGCAGCCTCCGGATCGATCTGGGCGCTGAAGCTTTCTTT